Listed below are T cell receptor beta chains from one sample, sequenced in a study of T cell repertoires in cytomegalovirus infection. TCRdb ran MiXCR on the reads and lists one entry per CDR3 protein. The sample records about 400,000 distinct CDR3 sequences, around 18% being singletons. The sequenced sample was PBMCs. The source of these receptors is a human donor in good health (CMV status not recorded). Some clones in this sample may be carry-over from other donors' samples. Each CDR3 is given with its conserved first and last residue. Fields, in order: D gene, J gene, clone size, V gene, CDR3 protein, CDR3 DNA. D genes are given only for firm matches. Clone size, where shown, is once, few, many, or a class for clones that have expanded.

>TRBD1|TRBJ1-6|-|TRBV5-1
CASRPPSGTGSSPLHF
TGCGCCAGCAGACCGCCGTCCGGGACAGGGAGTTCACCCCTCCACTTT
>TRBD1|TRBJ1-2|-|TRBV7-2
CASSLNSRTGEAGYTF
TGTGCCAGCAGCTTAAATTCTAGAACAGGGGAGGCTGGCTACACCTTC
>TRBD2|TRBJ2-1|few|TRBV12-3/TRBV12-4
CASRISGTYNEQFF
TGTGCCAGCAGGATTAGCGGGACCTACAATGAGCAGTTCTTC
>TRBD1|TRBJ1-1|-|TRBV20-1
CSASGGTGPNTEAFF
TGCAGTGCTAGTGGGGGGACAGGGCCAAACACTGAAGCTTTCTTT
>-|TRBJ2-1|-|TRBV12-3/TRBV12-4
CASQRTAEQFF
TGTGCCAGCCAACGGACTGCTGAGCAGTTCTTC
>-|TRBJ2-7|few|TRBV11-3
CASHEQYF
TGTGCCAGTCACGAGCAGTACTTC
>-|TRBJ2-7|-|TRBV20-1
CSASTLRSSTYEQYF
TGCAGTGCCTCAACCCTCAGAAGTTCGACCTACGAGCAGTACTTC
>TRBD2|TRBJ2-3|medium-sized|TRBV7-2
CASSLGLAGDTQYF
TGTGCCAGCAGCCTGGGACTAGCGGGGGATACGCAGTATTTT
>-|TRBJ2-3|few|TRBV19
CASKPGDGDTQYF
TGTGCCAGTAAACCAGGGGACGGCGATACGCAGTATTTT
>-|TRBJ2-1|-|TRBV7-8
CASSLGLAGLHEQFF
TGTGCCAGCAGCTTAGGGTTGGCGGGACTCCATGAGCAGTTCTTC
>TRBD2|TRBJ2-1|-|TRBV27
CASSPGRLAASYNEQFF
TGTGCCAGCAGTCCTGGGAGACTAGCGGCCTCCTACAATGAGCAGTTCTTC
>TRBD1|TRBJ1-2|many|TRBV5-1
CASSLTGGSYGYTF
TGCGCCAGCAGCTTGACAGGGGGTAGCTATGGCTACACCTTC
>-|TRBJ1-1|many|TRBV19
CAEAGEAFF
TGTGCTGAGGCAGGTGAAGCTTTCTTT
>TRBD1|TRBJ1-2|many|TRBV7-2
CASSLPGQGKRGYTF
TGTGCCAGCAGCTTACCGGGACAGGGGAAGCGGGGCTACACCTTC
>-|TRBJ1-6|many|TRBV7-2
CASSLGQVIDSPLHF
TGTGCCAGCAGCTTAGGTCAGGTTATAGATTCACCCCTCCACTTT
>TRBD2|TRBJ2-7|few|TRBV6-4
CASSGTSGLLPRYEQYF
TGTGCCAGCAGTGGGACTAGCGGTCTTCTTCCCCGTTACGAGCAGTACTTC
>TRBD1|TRBJ2-1|many|TRBV6-2/TRBV6-3
CASSYEQGAYNEQFF
TGTGCCAGCAGTTATGAACAGGGGGCCTACAATGAGCAGTTCTTC
>TRBD2|TRBJ2-1|-|TRBV19
CASSTHGGGAADEQFF
TGTGCCAGTAGTACACACGGCGGGGGGGCCGCGGATGAGCAGTTCTTC
>TRBD1|TRBJ1-1|many|TRBV28
CASSSGTGLIRGTEAFF
TGTGCCAGCAGTTCTGGGACAGGGTTAATACGTGGCACTGAAGCTTTCTTT
>-|TRBJ2-2|-|TRBV10-3
CAISPPNTGELFF
TGTGCCATCAGCCCTCCGAACACCGGGGAGCTGTTTTTT
>-|TRBJ2-5|-|TRBV2
CASTAIDTQETQYF
TGTGCCAGCACTGCTATCGACACACAAGAGACCCAGTACTTC
>-|TRBJ2-1|many|TRBV7-2
CASSRTTSFGDNEQFF
TGTGCCAGCAGCCGGACAACTAGCTTCGGCGACAATGAGCAGTTCTTC
>-|TRBJ2-3|-|TRBV5-6
CASSLVGWWDTQYF
TGTGCCAGCAGCTTGGTCGGCTGGTGGGATACGCAGTATTTT
>-|TRBJ1-5|many|TRBV12-5
CASGLGRDGEGPGQPQHF
TGTGCTAGTGGTTTAGGGCGGGACGGAGAGGGTCCGGGTCAGCCCCAGCATTTT
>-|TRBJ1-4|few|TRBV7-2
CASSTPTAGAVNEKLFF
TGTGCCAGCAGCACTCCGACGGCCGGGGCAGTGAATGAAAAACTGTTTTTT
>-|TRBJ1-1|many|TRBV15
CATAAGDEYTEAFF
TGTGCCACCGCTGCCGGGGATGAGTACACTGAAGCTTTCTTT
>-|TRBJ2-5|many|TRBV7-9
CASSPSGGPGTQYF
TGTGCCAGCAGCCCCAGTGGGGGGCCGGGGACCCAGTACTTC
>-|TRBJ1-1|many|TRBV7-8
CASSKDRGNTEAFF
TGTGCCAGCAGCAAAGATCGGGGGAACACTGAAGCTTTCTTT
>TRBD2|TRBJ2-7|-|TRBV19
CASSLRLAGGRHEQYF
TGTGCCAGTAGTCTTCGACTAGCGGGGGGGCGGCACGAGCAGTACTTC
>TRBD2|TRBJ2-3|many|TRBV7-8
CASSLSRLAGRLDTQYF
TGTGCCAGCAGCTTATCAAGACTAGCGGGACGATTAGATACGCAGTATTTT
>TRBD2|TRBJ2-5|few|TRBV28
CASSYGGGQETQYF
TGTGCCAGCAGTTACGGCGGGGGCCAAGAGACCCAGTACTTC
>-|TRBJ2-1|many|TRBV5-1
CASAGPSYNEQFF
TGCGCCAGTGCAGGTCCTTCCTACAATGAGCAGTTCTTC
>TRBD2|TRBJ2-1|few|TRBV9
CASSLAGGLYNEQFF
TGTGCCAGCAGCCTAGCGGGAGGGCTTTACAATGAGCAGTTCTTC
>TRBD2|TRBJ2-4|many|TRBV7-2
CASSTRPGLAGEEVKNIQYF
TGTGCCAGCAGCACGAGACCGGGACTAGCGGGAGAGGAAGTCAAAAACATTCAGTACTTC
>-|TRBJ2-5|many|TRBV7-6
CASSSRKETQYF
TGTGCCAGCAGCTCAAGAAAAGAGACCCAGTACTTC
>-|TRBJ1-1|-|TRBV4-1
CASSQDIVAALNTEAFF
TGCGCCAGCAGCCAAGATATAGTAGCGGCGTTGAACACTGAAGCTTTCTTT
>-|TRBJ1-1|few|TRBV20-1
CSARNIGLNTEAFF
TGCAGTGCTAGAAATATCGGCCTGAACACTGAAGCTTTCTTT
>-|TRBJ2-2|-|TRBV11-3
CASSLAGNSDSFKDPNTGELFF
TGTGCCAGCAGCTTAGCAGGGAACTCGGACAGTTTTAAGGATCCGAACACCGGGGAGCTGTTTTTT
>-|TRBJ2-1|few|TRBV5-6
CASSLGTRRIF
TGTGCCAGCAGCTTGGGTACTAGAAGGATCTTC
>-|TRBJ2-3|many|TRBV7-2
CASSFDGINADTQYF
TGTGCCAGCAGCTTTGACGGGATCAACGCAGATACGCAGTATTTT
>-|TRBJ2-4|few|TRBV27
CASSQTPWGAKNIQYF
TGTGCCAGCAGTCAAACGCCCTGGGGGGCCAAAAACATTCAGTACTTC
>-|TRBJ1-1|-|TRBV7-6
CASSPGPRNTEAFF
TGTGCCAGCAGCCCGGGACCCAGGAACACTGAAGCTTTCTTT
>TRBD1|TRBJ2-5|-|TRBV10-1
CAIIGTAYQETQYF
TGCGCCATCATCGGGACAGCGTACCAAGAGACCCAGTACTTC
>TRBD1|TRBJ1-2|-|TRBV20-1
CSARPPTGVGYTF
TGCAGTGCTAGACCACCGACAGGGGTTGGCTACACCTTC
>-|TRBJ2-1|-|TRBV7-9
CASSPPGTHTHNEQFF
TGTGCCAGCAGCCCCCCAGGGACACACACACACAATGAGCAGTTCTTC
>-|TRBJ2-3|many|TRBV7-8
CASSGPGDTQYF
TGTGCCAGCAGCGGACCGGGAGATACGCAGTATTTT
>TRBD1|TRBJ2-1|-|TRBV6-2/TRBV6-3
CASWDRYNEQFF
TGTGCCAGCTGGGACAGATACAATGAGCAGTTCTTC
>-|TRBJ1-1|-|TRBV29-1
CSVARGGTEAFF
TGCAGCGTTGCCAGGGGTGGCACTGAAGCTTTCTTT
>-|TRBJ1-2|many|TRBV7-2
CASSPAGGVYGYTF
TGTGCCAGCAGCCCAGCGGGGGGGGTCTATGGCTACACCTTC
>TRBD1|TRBJ2-7|few|TRBV7-8
CASSPRPGQPNYEQYF
TGTGCCAGCAGCCCGAGACCGGGACAGCCCAACTACGAGCAGTACTTC
>TRBD2|TRBJ2-3|many|TRBV7-2
CASSFIPGLPLDTQYF
TGTGCCAGCAGCTTCATCCCGGGACTACCGTTAGATACGCAGTATTTT
>-|TRBJ2-3|many|TRBV2
CASSPIPYSGTDTQYF
TGTGCCAGCAGTCCCATCCCCTACTCCGGCACAGATACGCAGTATTTT
>TRBD1|TRBJ1-1|many|TRBV27
CASSLLFRGPMNTEAFF
TGTGCCAGCAGTTTATTATTCAGGGGGCCGATGAACACTGAAGCTTTCTTT
>-|TRBJ2-3|many|TRBV7-2
CASSLNGPRTAYF
TGTGCCAGCAGCCTAAATGGGCCCAGGACGGCGTATTTT
>-|TRBJ1-5|many|TRBV7-2
CASSSEVNQPQHF
TGTGCCAGCAGCTCTGAAGTCAATCAGCCCCAGCATTTT